The following is a T cell receptor beta chain sequence with its context. What it binds is not known. The sample belongs to a study of T cell clones after liver transplantation. Study in general: TCRbeta sequencing after a pre-transplant mixed lymphocyte reaction identified graft-donor-reactive clones, later tracked in post-transplant blood. Subjects received no induction therapy and standard immunosuppression until randomization at 12-24 months post-transplant.

The assay was immunoSEQ multiplex PCR, and TCRdb's table has in-frame clones only and misses some. The sample comprises roughly 100,000 clones, under 90% of which are singletons, and approximately 3% rests with the top ten. V was clipped by 3 bases and J by 4 bases, with 12 bases between them. CDR3 length equals 14 residues. Germline V lookup: CDR1 LNHDA, CDR2 SQIVND (reference sequence). CD3+CD4+ and CD3+CD8+ cells were FACS-sorted from thawed unstimulated PBMCs. Notes on the study in general: Migration into the graft, not deletion, may explain lost graft donor-reactive T cells.

The source is a human patient who received a liver transplant. Some T cells may have come from the graft donor. V is TRBV19 and J is TRBJ1-2; D may be TRBD1 (6 bases). Sample: CD4+ T cells from blood, taken approximately 43 months after liver transplant. The CDR3 sequence: CASSIGTSVYGYTF. The CDR3 DNA sequence: TGTGCCAGTAGTATCGGGACATCCGTCTATGGCTACACCTTC.